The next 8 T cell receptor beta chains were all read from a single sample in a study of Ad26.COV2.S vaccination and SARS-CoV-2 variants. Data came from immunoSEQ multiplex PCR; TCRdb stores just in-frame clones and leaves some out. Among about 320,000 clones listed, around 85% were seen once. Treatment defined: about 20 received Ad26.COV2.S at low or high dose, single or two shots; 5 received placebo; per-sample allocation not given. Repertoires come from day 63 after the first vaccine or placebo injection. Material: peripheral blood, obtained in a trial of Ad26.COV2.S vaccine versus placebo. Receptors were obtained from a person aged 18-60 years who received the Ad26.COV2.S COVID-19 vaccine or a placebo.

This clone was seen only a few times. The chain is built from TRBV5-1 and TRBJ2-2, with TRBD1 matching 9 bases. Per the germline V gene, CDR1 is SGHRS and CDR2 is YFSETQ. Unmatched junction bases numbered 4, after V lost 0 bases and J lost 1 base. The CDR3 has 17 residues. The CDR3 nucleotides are TGCGCCAGCAGCTTGGCCGCGGACAGGGGGAACACCGGGGAGCTGTTTTTT. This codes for CASSLAADRGNTGELFF.

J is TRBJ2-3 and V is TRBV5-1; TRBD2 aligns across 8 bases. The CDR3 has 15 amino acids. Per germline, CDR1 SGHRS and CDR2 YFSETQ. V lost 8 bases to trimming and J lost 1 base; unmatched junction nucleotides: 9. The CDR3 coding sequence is TGCGCCAGTGCACCCGGGGGGGCAGGCACAGATACGCAGTATTTT. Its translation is CASAPGGAGTDTQYF.

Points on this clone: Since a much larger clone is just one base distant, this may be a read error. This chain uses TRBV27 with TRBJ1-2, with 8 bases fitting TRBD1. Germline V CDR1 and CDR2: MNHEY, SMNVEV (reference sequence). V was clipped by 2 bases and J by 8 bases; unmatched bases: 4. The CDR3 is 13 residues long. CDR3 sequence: CASSLQGAGGYTF. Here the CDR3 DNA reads TGTGCCAGCAGTTTACAGGGGGCGGGAGGCTACACCTTC.

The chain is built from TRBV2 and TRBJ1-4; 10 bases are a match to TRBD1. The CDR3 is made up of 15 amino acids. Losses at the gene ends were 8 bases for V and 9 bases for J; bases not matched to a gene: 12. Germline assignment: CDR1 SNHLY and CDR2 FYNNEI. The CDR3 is CASHIADRGVKKLFF. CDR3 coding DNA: TGTGCCAGCCATATTGCGGACAGGGGGGTGAAAAAACTGTTTTTT.

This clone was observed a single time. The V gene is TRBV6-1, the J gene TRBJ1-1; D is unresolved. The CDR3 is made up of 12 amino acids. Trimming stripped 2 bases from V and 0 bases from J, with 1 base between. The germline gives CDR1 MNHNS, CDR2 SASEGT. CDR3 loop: CASSEMNTEAFF. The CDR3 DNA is TGTGCCAGCAGTGAAATGAACACTGAAGCTTTCTTT.

The CDR3: CASSFLGGLGTGELFF. CDR3 nucleotide sequence: TGTGCCAGCAGTTTTTTGGGGGGCCTGGGCACCGGGGAGCTGTTTTTT. The chain recombines TRBV28 with TRBJ2-2; possibly TRBD1 or TRBD2 for D (6 bases each). V shed 3 bases and J shed 4 bases, with 15 bases lying between them. The germline gives CDR1 MDHEN, CDR2 SYDVKM. The CDR3 covers 16 residues.

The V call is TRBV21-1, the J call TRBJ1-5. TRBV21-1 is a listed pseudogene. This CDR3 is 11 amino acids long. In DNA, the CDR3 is TGTGCCAGCATCTTAAATCAGCCCCAGCATTTT. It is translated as CASILNQPQHF.

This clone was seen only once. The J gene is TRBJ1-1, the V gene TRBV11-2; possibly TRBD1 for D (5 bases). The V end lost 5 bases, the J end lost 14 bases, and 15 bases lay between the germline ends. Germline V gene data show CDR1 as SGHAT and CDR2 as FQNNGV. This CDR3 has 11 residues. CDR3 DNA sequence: TGTGCCAGCAGCCCTGGGACGGTTTTCTTCTTT. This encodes CASSPGTVFFF.